Presented here are 23 T cell receptor beta chains from one specimen sequenced in a study of cytomegalovirus exposure and HLA in healthy donors. PCR amplification relied on 60 Vbeta primers (plus 13 Jbeta primers). Profiled with immunoSEQ multiplex PCR; TCRdb holds only in-frame clones, not every one. The sample carries under 150,000 clones, 70% to 80% recorded once. The sequenced material came from PBMCs. These receptors all stem from a woman in her thirties or forties in good health and CMV-seropositive.

The rearrangement joins TRBV7-8 to TRBJ1-1, with D unresolved. Trimming took off 4 bases at V and 7 bases at J, with 22 bases between the two ends. Per the germline V gene, CDR1 is SGHVS and CDR2 is FQNEAQ. This CDR3 contains 16 residues. The chain's CDR3 is CASSYDTPGLGFEAFF. CDR3 DNA sequence: TGTGCCAGCAGCTACGACACGCCGGGATTGGGGTTTGAAGCTTTCTTT.

The rearrangement joins TRBV9 to TRBJ1-1; no firm D call. This CDR3 region has 13 residues. The V and J ends lost 4 bases and 0 bases respectively, with 7 bases between them. Germline V gene lookup returns CDR1 SGDLS and CDR2 YYNGEE. In nucleotides, the CDR3 is TGTGCCAGCAGCCCATTCATGAACACTGAAGCTTTCTTT. This sequence encodes CASSPFMNTEAFF.

This clone showed up just a few times. This chain links TRBV4-1 with TRBJ2-1, with 10 bases lining up with TRBD2. The length of the CDR3 is 16 residues. With V trimmed by 4 bases and J by 4 bases, 7 bases remained unmatched. Germline V gene lookup returns CDR1 MGHRA and CDR2 YSYEKL. As DNA, the CDR3 is TGCGCCAGCAGCCCGGGGGGACTAGCGAATTACAATGAGCAGTTCTTC. Its protein product is CASSPGGLANYNEQFF.

The rearrangement joins TRBV28 to TRBJ1-2; 9 bases agree with TRBD1. CDR1 and CDR2 from the germline V gene are MDHEN and SYDVKM. Germline trimming cut 2 bases from V and 5 bases from J; bases unmatched to any gene: 12. This CDR3 is 17 amino acids long. The CDR3 nucleotides are TGTGCCAGCAGTTTAGGGGCTTGGACAGGGGAAGTTTATGGCTACACCTTC. Translation: CASSLGAWTGEVYGYTF.

This rearrangement joins TRBV14 to TRBJ2-3; TRBD2 is a possible D gene (6 bases). This CDR3 comprises 15 residues. Germline V CDR1 and CDR2: SGHDN, FVKESK. V shed 4 bases and J shed 6 bases, with 17 bases lying between them. The CDR3 DNA follows: TGTGCCAGCAGCCCCACCAGCCGCGGGACCGATACGCAGTATTTT. Translated, it gives CASSPTSRGTDTQYF.

V and J are TRBV27 and TRBJ2-5, with a possible D match to TRBD2 (6 bases). CDR1 MNHEY and CDR2 SMNVEV come from the germline V gene (reference sequence). The length of the CDR3 is 16 residues. Trimming took off 2 bases at V and 5 bases at J, with 18 bases between the two ends. The CDR3 loop is CASSLGAPRGGETQYF. The CDR3 region has the DNA TGTGCCAGCAGTTTAGGGGCTCCGAGGGGAGGCGAGACCCAGTACTTC.

This chain connects TRBV5-6 to TRBJ2-5; D remains unclear. The length of the CDR3 is 13 residues. From germline, CDR1 is SGHDT and CDR2 YYEEEE. Trimming cost V 3 bases and J 2 bases, with 8 bases left between them. CDR3 protein: CASSSTLQETQYF. The CDR3 region has the DNA TGTGCCAGCAGCTCAACTCTTCAAGAGACCCAGTACTTC.

The sample holds a few counts of this clone. The V call is TRBV2, the J call TRBJ2-5, with a possible D match to TRBD2 (6 bases). Germline loops: CDR1 SNHLY, CDR2 FYNNEI. The CDR3 has 14 residues. V lost 1 base and J lost 5, with 11 bases in between. The DNA for the CDR3 is TGTGCCAGCAGTGAAGAACTAGCCCTCGAGACCCAGTACTTC. Amino acids: CASSEELALETQYF.

This clone appeared a few times. The chain recombines TRBV29-1 with TRBJ2-1; 8 nucleotides align to TRBD2. CDR3 size: 12 residues. J lost 8 bases, V lost 2 bases, and 2 bases had no gene match. CDR1 is SQVTM, CDR2 ANQGSEA, per germline. CDR3 sequence: CSVETSGYEQFF. In DNA form, the CDR3 reads TGCAGCGTTGAAACTAGCGGTTATGAGCAGTTCTTC.

V is TRBV28 and J is TRBJ1-2, with TRBD1 identical over 7 bases. Germline trimming cut 5 bases from V and 4 bases from J; bases unmatched to any gene: 1. Germline assignment: CDR1 MDHEN and CDR2 SYDVKM. The CDR3 consists of 12 residues. The CDR3 DNA follows: TGTGCCAGCAGTGGGACAGTCTATGGCTACACCTTC. It translates to CASSGTVYGYTF.

V is TRBV7-8 and J is TRBJ2-5, with TRBD2 identical over 11 bases. This CDR3 is 17 amino acids long. J lost 6 bases, V lost 1 base, and 10 bases had no gene match. Germline V gene lookup returns CDR1 SGHVS and CDR2 FQNEAQ. CDR3 amino acids: CASSLGVAGGGGKTQYF. Here the CDR3 DNA reads TGTGCCAGCAGCTTAGGGGTAGCGGGAGGGGGGGGGAAGACCCAGTACTTC.

V gene TRBV2 combines with J gene TRBJ1-1; TRBD1 might be the D (5 bases). CDR1 and CDR2 (germline): SNHLY, FYNNEI. The CDR3 is 13 amino acids. Trimming took off 10 bases at V and 1 base at J, with 13 bases between the two ends. The CDR3 DNA reads as TGTGCCACCGAACAGGAGACGAACACTGAAGCTTTCTTT. This sequence encodes CATEQETNTEAFF. Using reference TRBV2 and TRBJ1-1 for the parts outside the CDR3, the full variable domain is EPEVTQTPSHQVTQMGQEVILRCVPISNHLYFYWYRQILGQKVEFLVSFYNNEISEKSEIFDDQFSVERPDGSNFTLKIRSTKLEDSAMYFCATEQETNTEAFFGQGTRLTVV.

The rearrangement uses TRBV5-1 and TRBJ2-1, with TRBD2 identical over 8 bases. V dropped 4 bases and J dropped 8; count of bases not matched to a gene: 8. This CDR3 has 14 amino acids. Germline V gives CDR1 SGHRS, CDR2 YFSETQ. The CDR3 sequence: CASSSSAGVDEQFF. In DNA form, the CDR3 reads TGCGCCAGCAGCAGTTCAGCGGGAGTCGATGAGCAGTTCTTC. The complete variable domain, with remaining parts taken from reference TRBV5-1 and TRBJ2-1, reads KAGVTQTPRYLIKTRGQQVTLSCSPISGHRSVSWYQQTPGQGLQFLFEYFSETQRNKGNFPGRFSGRQFSNSRSEMNVSTLELGDSALYLCASSSSAGVDEQFFGPGTRLTVL.

The chain is built from TRBV9 and TRBJ2-5, with 12 nucleotides matching TRBD2. Looked up from germline, CDR1 is SGDLS and CDR2 is YYNGEE. CDR3 length equals 17 residues. Losses at the gene ends were 2 bases for V and 5 bases for J; bases not matched to a gene: 10. CDR3 residues: CASSVSLAGGPSETQYF. In DNA form, the CDR3 reads TGTGCCAGCAGCGTTTCGCTAGCGGGAGGGCCCTCGGAGACCCAGTACTTC. The full variable domain, its missing parts supplied by reference TRBV9 and TRBJ2-5, is DSGVTQTPKHLITATGQRVTLRCSPRSGDLSVYWYQQSLDQGLQFLIQYYNGEERAKGNILERFSAQQFPDLHSELNLSSLELGDSALYFCASSVSLAGGPSETQYFGPGTRLLVL.

V is TRBV5-1 and J is TRBJ2-5, with 9 bases aligning to TRBD2. TRBJ2-7 matches the DNA end more closely, so the J call is doubtful. Germline CDR1 is SGHRS and CDR2 is YFSETQ. This CDR3 contains 16 residues. Here the CDR3 reads CASSLVLAGRAYEQYF. The CDR3 bases are TGCGCCAGCAGCTTGGTGCTAGCGGGACGCGCCTACGAGCAGTACTTC.

The CDR3 coding sequence is TGCGCCAGCCACAGGGGGGCGCATGAAGAGACCCAGTACTTC. Translated: CASHRGAHEETQYF. This sequence joins TRBV5-1 and TRBJ2-5, with 8 bases identical to TRBD1. Germline CDR1 and CDR2: SGHRS and YFSETQ. The CDR3 contains 14 residues. The V and J ends lost 7 bases and 3 bases, in that order; junction bases with no gene match: 8.

This chain uses TRBV18 with TRBJ2-2, with D perhaps matching TRBD1 (6 bases). Trimming shortened V by 2 bases and J by 3 bases, and 16 bases separated the two germline ends. This CDR3 has 17 amino acids. CDR1 KGHSH and CDR2 LQKENI come from the germline V gene. The CDR3 nucleotides are TGTGCCAGCTCACCAGGTCAGAGGGGGTTCTACACCGGGGAGCTGTTTTTT. Translating it yields CASSPGQRGFYTGELFF.

This rearrangement joins TRBV5-1 to TRBJ1-1, with 8 bases aligning to TRBD1. Trimming took 0 bases from V and 1 from J; bases not matched to a gene: 11. The CDR3 is 18 residues long. The germline V gene encodes CDR1 SGHRS and CDR2 YFSETQ. The CDR3 bases are TGCGCCAGCAGCTTGGCCTTGGGGCAGGACAGGGCGAACACTGAAGCTTTCTTT. Amino acids: CASSLALGQDRANTEAFF.

The chain uses TRBV15 and TRBJ2-5; 8 bases align to TRBD1. The V and J ends lost 5 bases and 1 base, in that order; junction bases with no gene match: 6. The CDR3 runs 15 residues. Germline lookup yields CDR1 LNHNV and CDR2 YYDKDF (reference sequence). The CDR3 bases are TGTGCCACCAGCCAGAGAACAGGGGGCCAAGAGACCCAGTACTTC. Translated, it gives CATSQRTGGQETQYF.

The CDR3 bases are TGTGCCAGTAGGGGGGGGCAGGGGGCGATTTATCAGCCCCAGCATTTT. As protein: CASRGGQGAIYQPQHF. The chain combines TRBV19 with TRBJ1-5, with TRBD1 matching over 8 bases. CDR1 LNHDA and CDR2 SQIVND come from the germline V gene (reference sequence). The CDR3 sequence is 16 residues long. The junction had 12 bases not matched to a gene; V was cut back by 6 bases and J by 5 bases.

J is TRBJ2-1 and V is TRBV28; no reliable D call. Germline V gives CDR1 MDHEN, CDR2 SYDVKM. The V end lost 6 bases, the J end lost 8 bases, and 8 bases lay between the germline ends. CDR3 length: 11 amino acids. The CDR3 protein is CASSPSYEQFF. The CDR3 DNA reads as TGTGCCAGCAGCCCCTCTTATGAGCAGTTCTTC.

The chain employs TRBV19 and TRBJ1-5, with 10 bases lining up with TRBD1. CDR3 length equals 15 residues. From germline, CDR1 is LNHDA and CDR2 SQIVND (reference sequence). The trim removed 7 bases at V and 6 bases at J, leaving 9 bases unmatched. CDR3 bases: TGTGCCAGTAAAGGGGACAGGGGTTTCGGTCAGCCCCAGCATTTT. It yields the protein CASKGDRGFGQPQHF.

The chain is built from TRBV6-6 and TRBJ2-7, with 10 positions matching TRBD1. This CDR3 has 14 amino acids. V was pared by 3 bases and J by 7 bases, with 6 bases of the junction left unmatched. Germline CDR1 reads MNHNY; CDR2 reads SVGAGI (reference sequence). The CDR3 DNA sequence: TGTGCCAGCAGTTATCGGGACAGGGGAGAAGAGCAGTACTTC. Translating it yields CASSYRDRGEEQYF.